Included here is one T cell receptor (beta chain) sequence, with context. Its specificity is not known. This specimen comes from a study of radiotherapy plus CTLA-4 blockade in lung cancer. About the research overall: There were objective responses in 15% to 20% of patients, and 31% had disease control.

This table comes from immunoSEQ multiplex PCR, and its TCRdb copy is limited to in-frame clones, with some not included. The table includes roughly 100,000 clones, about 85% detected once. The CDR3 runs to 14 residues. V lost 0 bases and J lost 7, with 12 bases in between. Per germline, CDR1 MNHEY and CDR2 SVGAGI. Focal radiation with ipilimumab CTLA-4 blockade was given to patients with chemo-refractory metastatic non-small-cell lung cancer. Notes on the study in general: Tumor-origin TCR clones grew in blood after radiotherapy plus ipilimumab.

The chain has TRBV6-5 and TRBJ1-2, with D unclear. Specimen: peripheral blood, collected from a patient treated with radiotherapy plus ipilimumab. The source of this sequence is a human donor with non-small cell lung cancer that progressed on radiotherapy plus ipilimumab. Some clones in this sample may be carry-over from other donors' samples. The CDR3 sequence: CASSYSTAASGYTF. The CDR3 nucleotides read TGTGCCAGCAGTTACTCGACCGCGGCTAGTGGCTACACCTTC.